Described below is a single T cell receptor beta chain sequence and its context. This entry belongs to a study of blood T cells in healthy people across ages. The CDR3 runs 14 residues. Germline V gene data show CDR1 as SGHRS and CDR2 as YFSETQ. V gave up 3 bases and J gave up 4 bases, with 13 bases separating them. A second about 6 to 12 cycle PCR used barcoded and J-beta primers. TCRdb independently ran MiXCR on the 5' RACE reads; one entry per CDR3 protein. The sample contains about 540,000 distinct CDR3 sequences, less than 25% of which appear only once. This same sample was also taken into another study, of T cells of mothers and their children.

Sequencing was performed on blood. The chain uses TRBV5-1 and TRBJ1-2, with D possibly being TRBD1 (6 bases). This receptor was taken from a boy between 10 and 17 years old in good health. As DNA, the CDR3 is TGCGCCAGCAGCTCCGGGACACAACCCTATGGCTACACCTTC. Translating it yields CASSSGTQPYGYTF.